These T cell receptor beta chains were read from a single sample in a study of OX40 agonist ivuxolimab in advanced cancers. Sequencing used immunoSEQ multiplex PCR; TCRdb keeps in-frame clones, though not all of them. The sample carries 60,000 or so clones, over 80% recorded once. The source was CD4+ or CD8+ T cells sorted from blood, collected in a trial of the OX40 agonist ivuxolimab. These receptors were collected from an adult with an advanced solid tumor such as melanoma, head and neck, liver or kidney cancer. Both conserved end residues are part of each CDR3. A D gene is named only where the DNA matches it firmly. A clone size is listed for some rows: how often the clone was seen (once, few, many), or a class if it is expanded.

j_call: TRBJ1-2
v_call: TRBV7-3
d_call: -
clone_size: -
cdr3_aa: CASGSPGSPLSGYTF
cdr3_nt: TGTGCCAGCGGCAGCCCGGGCAGCCCTTTGAGCGGCTACACCTTC

j_call: TRBJ2-2
v_call: TRBV5-1
d_call: -
clone_size: -
cdr3_aa: CASSQKGELFF
cdr3_nt: TGCGCCAGCAGCCAAAAGGGGGAGCTGTTTTTT

j_call: TRBJ2-7
v_call: TRBV6-7
d_call: TRBD1
clone_size: -
cdr3_aa: CASSYNRGSTHEQYF
cdr3_nt: TGTGCCAGCAGTTACAACAGGGGATCGACCCACGAGCAGTACTTC

j_call: TRBJ1-5
v_call: TRBV7-2
d_call: -
clone_size: many
cdr3_aa: CASSRGGLRRGGHQPQHF
cdr3_nt: TGTGCCAGCAGCCGCGGTGGCCTTAGGAGGGGAGGGCATCAGCCCCAGCATTTT

j_call: TRBJ1-5
v_call: TRBV7-8
d_call: -
clone_size: few
cdr3_aa: CASSLVRGPNSNQPQHF
cdr3_nt: TGTGCCAGCAGCTTAGTTCGAGGGCCGAATAGCAATCAGCCCCAGCATTTT

j_call: TRBJ2-1
v_call: TRBV7-6
d_call: TRBD1
clone_size: -
cdr3_aa: CASRPTGTGGWFF
cdr3_nt: TGTGCCAGCAGACCGACGGGCACAGGGGGTTGGTTCTTC

j_call: TRBJ1-6
v_call: TRBV27
d_call: -
clone_size: few
cdr3_aa: CASSPLPGSRSPLHF
cdr3_nt: TGTGCCAGCAGTCCCCTCCCAGGGAGTCGCTCACCCCTCCACTTT

j_call: TRBJ2-6
v_call: TRBV5-1
d_call: -
clone_size: -
cdr3_aa: CASSSRSGANVLTF
cdr3_nt: TGCGCCAGCAGCTCTCGGTCCGGGGCCAACGTCCTGACTTTC

j_call: TRBJ1-5
v_call: TRBV9
d_call: -
clone_size: -
cdr3_aa: CASSSRESQPQHF
cdr3_nt: TGTGCCAGCAGCAGTCGGGAGAGTCAGCCCCAGCATTTT

j_call: TRBJ2-2
v_call: TRBV5-6
d_call: TRBD2
clone_size: few
cdr3_aa: CASSLGGGPSGGELFF
cdr3_nt: TGTGCCAGCAGCTTAGGCGGGGGGCCTTCCGGCGGGGAGCTGTTTTTT

j_call: TRBJ1-1
v_call: TRBV18
d_call: -
clone_size: -
cdr3_aa: CASSAVENTEAFF
cdr3_nt: TGTGCCAGCTCAGCGGTAGAGAACACTGAAGCTTTCTTT

j_call: TRBJ2-1
v_call: TRBV7-8
d_call: -
clone_size: -
cdr3_aa: CASNGGGANEQFF
cdr3_nt: TGTGCCAGCAATGGTGGGGGGGCCAATGAGCAGTTCTTC

j_call: TRBJ1-5
v_call: TRBV27
d_call: -
clone_size: -
cdr3_aa: CASSFVNQPQHF
cdr3_nt: TGTGCCAGCAGTTTCGTCAATCAGCCCCAGCATTTT

j_call: TRBJ2-5
v_call: TRBV10-3
d_call: TRBD2
clone_size: -
cdr3_aa: CAIMGRGQETQYF
cdr3_nt: TGTGCCATCATGGGGAGGGGCCAAGAGACCCAGTACTTC

j_call: TRBJ1-2
v_call: TRBV6-5
d_call: TRBD1
clone_size: -
cdr3_aa: CASTDRTNYGYTF
cdr3_nt: TGTGCCAGCACGGACAGGACTAACTATGGCTACACCTTC

j_call: TRBJ2-5
v_call: TRBV5-8
d_call: -
clone_size: -
cdr3_aa: CASSPFRTVVGQYF
cdr3_nt: TGTGCCAGCAGCCCTTTTCGGACGGTGGTGGGTCAGTACTTC

j_call: TRBJ2-6
v_call: TRBV2
d_call: -
clone_size: -
cdr3_aa: CASSEAPGANVLTF
cdr3_nt: TGTGCCAGCAGTGAGGCCCCTGGGGCCAACGTCCTGACTTTC

j_call: TRBJ1-2
v_call: TRBV6-5
d_call: TRBD1
clone_size: -
cdr3_aa: CASSYLGQNGGYTF
cdr3_nt: TGTGCCAGCAGTTACTTGGGACAGAACGGTGGCTACACCTTC

j_call: TRBJ1-2
v_call: TRBV9
d_call: -
clone_size: -
cdr3_aa: CASSAHGAGVGYGYTF
cdr3_nt: TGTGCCAGCAGCGCCCATGGGGCAGGGGTAGGGTATGGCTACACCTTC

j_call: TRBJ1-6
v_call: TRBV25-1
d_call: -
clone_size: -
cdr3_aa: CASKGRANSPLHF
cdr3_nt: TGTGCCAGCAAGGGAAGGGCCAATTCACCCCTCCACTTT

j_call: TRBJ1-1
v_call: TRBV13
d_call: -
clone_size: -
cdr3_aa: CASSFARRGSTEAFF
cdr3_nt: TGTGCCAGCAGCTTTGCTCGACGAGGTAGCACTGAAGCTTTCTTT

j_call: TRBJ1-4
v_call: TRBV19
d_call: TRBD1
clone_size: -
cdr3_aa: CASSIGGGITTNEKLFF
cdr3_nt: TGTGCCAGTAGTATAGGAGGGGGCATAACGACTAATGAAAAACTGTTTTTT

j_call: TRBJ2-7
v_call: TRBV28
d_call: TRBD2
clone_size: -
cdr3_aa: CATLLSGADEQYF
cdr3_nt: TGTGCCACCCTACTAAGCGGGGCGGACGAGCAGTACTTC

j_call: TRBJ2-2
v_call: TRBV14
d_call: -
clone_size: -
cdr3_aa: CASSPRGNTGELFF
cdr3_nt: TGTGCCAGCAGCCCCCGGGGGAACACCGGGGAGCTGTTTTTT

j_call: TRBJ2-3
v_call: TRBV4-1
d_call: -
clone_size: -
cdr3_aa: CASSQQANPGDTQYF
cdr3_nt: TGCGCCAGCAGCCAGCAGGCAAACCCGGGGGATACGCAGTATTTT

j_call: TRBJ1-2
v_call: TRBV5-6
d_call: -
clone_size: -
cdr3_aa: CASSPGGRGNYGYTF
cdr3_nt: TGTGCCAGCAGCCCGGGTGGCAGAGGGAACTATGGCTACACCTTC

j_call: TRBJ1-5
v_call: TRBV7-2
d_call: -
clone_size: once
cdr3_aa: CASSPAGGDNQPQHF
cdr3_nt: TGTGCCAGCAGCCCCGCGGGGGGCGATAATCAGCCCCAGCATTTT

j_call: TRBJ1-3
v_call: TRBV30
d_call: -
clone_size: few
cdr3_aa: CAWKKGQSSGNTIYF
cdr3_nt: TGTGCCTGGAAAAAAGGACAGAGCTCTGGAAACACCATATATTTT

j_call: TRBJ2-3
v_call: TRBV18
d_call: -
clone_size: -
cdr3_aa: CASSIEGGRVPDTQYF
cdr3_nt: TGTGCCAGCTCAATAGAGGGTGGAAGGGTCCCAGATACGCAGTATTTT

j_call: TRBJ2-7
v_call: TRBV27
d_call: -
clone_size: -
cdr3_aa: CASSLYSGFSYEQYF
cdr3_nt: TGTGCCAGCAGTTTATATTCGGGGTTCAGCTACGAGCAGTACTTC

j_call: TRBJ1-1
v_call: TRBV9
d_call: -
clone_size: -
cdr3_aa: CASSVVGSGTLGTEAFF
cdr3_nt: TGTGCCAGCAGCGTAGTGGGATCTGGGACCCTTGGCACTGAAGCTTTCTTT

j_call: TRBJ2-7
v_call: TRBV28
d_call: -
clone_size: -
cdr3_aa: CASHGNSYEQYF
cdr3_nt: TGTGCCAGCCACGGGAACTCCTACGAGCAGTACTTC

j_call: TRBJ2-5
v_call: TRBV5-4
d_call: TRBD1
clone_size: -
cdr3_aa: CASTRTGVNQETQYF
cdr3_nt: TGTGCCAGTACCAGGACAGGGGTTAACCAAGAGACCCAGTACTTC

j_call: TRBJ1-1
v_call: TRBV18
d_call: -
clone_size: -
cdr3_aa: CACSDSPDTEAFF
cdr3_nt: TGTGCCTGTTCGGATTCACCGGACACTGAAGCTTTCTTT

j_call: TRBJ1-1
v_call: TRBV7-6
d_call: -
clone_size: -
cdr3_aa: CASSSQWGTEAFF
cdr3_nt: TGTGCCAGCAGCTCGCAATGGGGGACTGAAGCTTTCTTT

j_call: TRBJ1-5
v_call: TRBV30
d_call: -
clone_size: -
cdr3_aa: CAWSISERQPQHF
cdr3_nt: TGTGCCTGGAGCATAAGTGAACGGCAGCCCCAGCATTTT

j_call: TRBJ2-7
v_call: TRBV7-2
d_call: -
clone_size: -
cdr3_aa: CASSPQGGSTYEQYF
cdr3_nt: TGTGCCAGCAGCCCTCAGGGTGGTAGCACCTACGAGCAGTACTTC

j_call: TRBJ2-2
v_call: TRBV11-3
d_call: -
clone_size: -
cdr3_aa: CASSPFAGTNTGELFF
cdr3_nt: TGTGCCAGCAGCCCCTTCGCTGGGACGAACACCGGGGAGCTGTTTTTT

j_call: TRBJ2-5
v_call: TRBV7-2
d_call: -
clone_size: -
cdr3_aa: CASSLAGGFQETQYF
cdr3_nt: TGTGCCAGCAGCTTAGCAGGGGGATTCCAAGAGACCCAGTACTTC

j_call: TRBJ2-3
v_call: TRBV11-3
d_call: -
clone_size: -
cdr3_aa: CASRFSTGLSTDTQYF
cdr3_nt: TGTGCCAGCAGGTTCTCGACAGGCCTTAGCACAGATACGCAGTATTTT

j_call: TRBJ2-3
v_call: TRBV7-9
d_call: TRBD2
clone_size: once
cdr3_aa: CASSPATTSGGTDTQYF
cdr3_nt: TGTGCCAGCAGCCCCGCCACGACTAGCGGGGGCACAGATACGCAGTATTTT

j_call: TRBJ2-1
v_call: TRBV19
d_call: -
clone_size: -
cdr3_aa: CASNPGGAGVNEQFF
cdr3_nt: TGTGCCAGTAATCCTGGGGGCGCCGGCGTCAATGAGCAGTTCTTC

j_call: TRBJ1-5
v_call: TRBV15
d_call: -
clone_size: -
cdr3_aa: CATSREPGMGNQPQHF
cdr3_nt: TGTGCCACCAGCAGAGAACCAGGGATGGGCAATCAGCCCCAGCATTTT

j_call: TRBJ1-3
v_call: TRBV28
d_call: TRBD1
clone_size: -
cdr3_aa: CASRQGGNTIYF
cdr3_nt: TGTGCCAGCAGACAGGGGGGAAACACCATATATTTT

j_call: TRBJ1-4
v_call: TRBV5-4
d_call: -
clone_size: -
cdr3_aa: CASSRSRSGEKLFF
cdr3_nt: TGTGCCAGCAGCCGTTCCAGATCGGGCGAAAAACTGTTTTTT

j_call: TRBJ1-1
v_call: TRBV18
d_call: -
clone_size: -
cdr3_aa: CASSDRPSGGGTEAFF
cdr3_nt: TGTGCCAGCTCAGATCGGCCATCCGGGGGGGGTACTGAAGCTTTCTTT

j_call: TRBJ2-2
v_call: TRBV6-5
d_call: -
clone_size: -
cdr3_aa: CASSYSAAPNTGELFF
cdr3_nt: TGTGCCAGCAGTTACTCGGCGGCACCGAACACCGGGGAGCTGTTTTTT

j_call: TRBJ2-7
v_call: TRBV11-3
d_call: -
clone_size: -
cdr3_aa: CASSLDQSGEQYF
cdr3_nt: TGTGCCAGCAGCTTAGATCAAAGTGGAGAGCAGTACTTC

j_call: TRBJ2-5
v_call: TRBV6-4
d_call: TRBD1
clone_size: -
cdr3_aa: CASSVTGVETQYF
cdr3_nt: TGTGCCAGCAGTGTTACAGGGGTAGAGACCCAGTACTTC